One sample yielded the 2 T cell receptor beta chains listed below, sequenced in a study of response to subunit inactivated influenza vaccine. TCRdb passed the RT-PCR reads through MiXCR, listing each CDR3 protein once. The repertoire consists of over 300,000 distinct CDR3 sequences, with just over 20% occurring once and the leading ten covering about 10%. This material consisted of PBMCs from blood, taken less than 22 months after vaccination. The receptors originated from a man aged 50 to 69 who received an inactivated influenza vaccine.

This clonotype was picked up a small number of times. J is TRBJ1-4 and V is TRBV5-1; D perhaps matches TRBD1 (5 bases). Germline V lookup: CDR1 SGHRS, CDR2 YFSETQ. V lost 3 bases and J 4 bases, leaving 16 bases between the germline ends. There are 16 residues in the CDR3. The CDR3 DNA reads as TGCGCCAGCAGCTGGGGCGGGGATCCGGGTAATGAAAAACTGTTTTTT. It specifies CASSWGGDPGNEKLFF.

This clonotype occurred a few times. The chain uses TRBV6-2 or TRBV6-3 and TRBJ1-2, with 7 bases aligning to TRBD1. J gave up 4 bases and V 0 bases, and 5 bases lay outside the gene matches. Germline CDR1 is MNHEY and CDR2 is SVGEGT. The CDR3 has 15 residues. The CDR3 spells CASSYSGGGGYGYTF. CDR3 bases: TGTGCCAGCAGTTACTCTGGAGGGGGCGGCTATGGCTACACCTTC.